These 12 T cell receptor beta chains share one sample of origin, sequenced in a study of regulatory and conventional T cells in RAG deficiency. Clones were sequenced by immunoSEQ multiplex PCR, and TCRdb holds only the in-frame ones, with some missing. The data contain 13,000 or so clones, 93% of them singletons. Genomic DNA came from blood conventional CD4+ T cells gated CD25-low CD127-high. This sample was also put to use in a study of regulatory T cells. As reported in that work: The PCR used 52 TRBV and 13 TRBJ primers.

Sequencing used CD4+ effector T cells sorted from blood. The receptors come from a human donor in good health.

The chain combines TRBV19 with TRBJ2-3; D gene ambiguous. The germline V and J ends were trimmed by 3 bases and 6 bases, with 7 bases remaining between them. CDR1 is LNHDA, CDR2 SQIVND, per germline (reference sequence). CDR3 size: 12 residues. CDR3 residues: CASSMNEDTQYF. CDR3 DNA sequence: TGTGCCAGTAGTATGAACGAGGATACGCAGTATTTT.

The chain couples TRBV9 to TRBJ2-1; D is unclear. CDR3 size: 15 residues. Trimming took off 0 bases at V and 5 bases at J, with 12 bases between the two ends. The germline V gene encodes CDR1 SGDLS and CDR2 YYNGEE. The DNA for the CDR3 is TGTGCCAGCAGCGTAGGGGCCCTAAGTAACAATGAGCAGTTCTTC. Translating gives CASSVGALSNNEQFF.

The chain is built from TRBV14 and TRBJ2-1; maybe TRBD2 (6 bases). Trimming took off 4 bases at V and 6 bases at J, with 16 bases between the two ends. This CDR3 has 15 residues. Germline CDR1 reads SGHDN; CDR2 reads FVKESK. CDR3 loop: CASSPLLGLLNEQFF. The CDR3 coding sequence is TGTGCCAGCAGCCCTCTATTGGGACTCCTCAATGAGCAGTTCTTC.

V usage is TRBV11-1 and J usage is TRBJ1-1; possible D gene TRBD1, 5 bases. CDR1 and CDR2 from the germline V gene are SGHAT and FQDESV (reference sequence). This CDR3 has 15 residues. V lost 6 bases, J lost 0 bases, and 14 bases lay in between. As DNA, the CDR3 is TGTGCCAGCAGGCGGACCGGGGGTATGAACACTGAAGCTTTCTTT. Its translation is CASRRTGGMNTEAFF.

The J gene is TRBJ2-2, the V gene TRBV29-1; 8 bases map to TRBD1. This CDR3 comprises 16 residues. After removal of 6 bases from V and 2 bases from J, the junction contained 11 bases not matched to a gene. From germline, CDR1 is SQVTM and CDR2 ANQGSEA. The CDR3 protein is CSVLLQGAGNTGELFF. CDR3 DNA sequence: TGCAGCGTCCTCCTTCAGGGGGCTGGAAACACCGGGGAGCTGTTTTTT.

The genes are TRBV7-3 and TRBJ1-4; D gene unclear. This CDR3 spans 15 amino acids. CDR1 and CDR2 (germline): SGHTA, FQGTGA. Trimming took 0 bases from V and 4 from J, leaving 9 bases between them. CDR3 nucleotides: TGTGCCAGCAGCTTAACGTCTGGGTTTAATGAAAAACTGTTTTTT. Protein: CASSLTSGFNEKLFF.

The chain combines TRBV19 with TRBJ2-2; 8 bases line up with TRBD2. In germline, CDR1 is LNHDA, CDR2 SQIVND (reference sequence). This CDR3 spans 15 amino acids. V dropped 2 bases and J dropped 4; count of bases not matched to a gene: 3. CDR3 amino acids: CASSILAGITGELFF. Written as DNA, the CDR3 is TGTGCCAGTAGTATATTAGCGGGGATCACCGGGGAGCTGTTTTTT.

The chain joins TRBV5-1 to TRBJ1-1, with TRBD1 matching 9 bases. The CDR3 runs to 15 residues. Germline assignment: CDR1 SGHRS and CDR2 YFSETQ. J gave up 1 base and V 4 bases, and 5 bases lay outside the gene matches. The CDR3 protein is CASSLQGAENTEAFF. CDR3 coding DNA: TGCGCCAGCAGCCTACAGGGGGCCGAGAACACTGAAGCTTTCTTT.

The chain links TRBV5-1 to TRBJ2-5; either TRBD1 or TRBD2 may supply D (5 bases each). CDR1 is SGHRS, CDR2 YFSETQ, per germline. This CDR3 has 13 residues. V was trimmed by 5 bases and J by 5 bases, leaving 13 bases between them. The CDR3 DNA reads TGCGCCAGCAGTCCGGGGACCTTGGAGACCCAGTACTTC. Encoded protein: CASSPGTLETQYF.

The chain employs TRBV4-2 and TRBJ1-1, with 7 bases aligning to TRBD1. The CDR3 contains 15 residues. CDR1 LGHNA and CDR2 YNFKEQ come from the germline V gene. V lost 1 base and J lost 7; bases outside the gene matches: 9. The CDR3, as DNA: TGTGCCAGCAGCCAAGTTGGCGACAGGGCCTTTGAAGCTTTCTTT. Amino acids: CASSQVGDRAFEAFF.

V and J are TRBV7-9 and TRBJ1-5, with 8 bases matching TRBD1. The CDR3 is made up of 16 amino acids. In germline, CDR1 is SEHNR, CDR2 FQNEAQ (reference sequence). V shed 3 bases, J shed 3 bases, and the junction held 7 bases outside the gene matches. The CDR3 DNA follows: TGTGCCAGCAGCTTCTCGCAGACAGGGGCCAATCAGCCCCAGCATTTT. It translates to CASSFSQTGANQPQHF.

The genes are TRBV4-1 and TRBJ1-1, with D unclear. Looked up from germline, CDR1 is MGHRA and CDR2 is YSYEKL. V lost 6 bases, J lost 0 bases, and 11 bases lay in between. The CDR3 is made up of 14 amino acids. The CDR3 nucleotides read TGCGCCAGCAGGGGCCCGTTAATGAACACTGAAGCTTTCTTT. It is translated as CASRGPLMNTEAFF.